The 22 T cell receptor beta chains below all came from one sample that was sequenced in a study of T cells in Graves' hyperthyroidism and ophthalmopathy. Amplification of TCR beta CDR3 regions used RNA as the template. Primed by the HTBI set, a first-round RT-PCR was run on the TCR CDR3. Each CDR3 protein gets one entry after TCRdb re-called the multiplex PCR reads with MiXCR. Counted here are under 400,000 distinct CDR3 sequences, about 12% occurring once; the ten biggest clones make up 9.2%. The sample comprised blood. Every receptor here comes from a woman between 18 and 30 years old with Graves' hyperthyroidism.

Details on this clonotype: One base away lies a much larger clone, so this may be a sequencing read error. The V gene is TRBV6-1, the J gene TRBJ1-3, with D perhaps matching TRBD1 (5 bases). Germline V gives CDR1 MNHNS, CDR2 SASEGT. The CDR3 is made up of 14 amino acids. The V gene lost 6 bases and the J gene lost 5 bases, with 14 bases spanning the gap. The CDR3 loop is CASSCDRSRNTIYF. The CDR3 region has the DNA TGTGCCAGCAGCTGCGACAGAAGTCGAAACACCATATATTTT.

The rearrangement joins TRBV2 to TRBJ2-3; tentatively, D is TRBD1 or TRBD2 (6 bases each). Between the trimmed V and J ends, which lost 5 bases and 0 bases, there was a span of 24 bases. The CDR3 loop spans 19 amino acids. CDR1 and CDR2 from the germline V gene are SNHLY and FYNNEI. The DNA for the CDR3 is TGTGCCAGCAGTTACTCCTCCCACGGGGGCAGCTCTAGCACAGATACGCAGTATTTT. Translation: CASSYSSHGGSSSTDTQYF. The full variable domain, rest sourced from reference TRBV2 and TRBJ2-3, is EPEVTQTPSHQVTQMGQEVILRCVPISNHLYFYWYRQILGQKVEFLVSFYNNEISEKSEIFDDQFSVERPDGSNFTLKIRSTKLEDSAMYFCASSYSSHGGSSSTDTQYFGPGTRLTVL.

This clonotype was found many times. The chain couples TRBV27 to TRBJ2-5, with TRBD2 matching over 10 bases. The ends lost 8 bases at V and 5 bases at J; junction bases unmatched: 14. CDR1 is MNHEY and CDR2 is SMNVEV in the germline V gene (reference sequence). This CDR3 is 16 amino acids long. DNA for the CDR3: TGTGCCAGCTACAGCGGGAGGGCCCTGACGGAGGAGACCCAGTACTTC. Its protein product is CASYSGRALTEETQYF.

The table lists this clonotype with many counts. This chain joins TRBV6-2 or TRBV6-3 and TRBJ2-7; 9 nucleotides align to TRBD2. This CDR3 region has 16 residues. The ends lost 7 bases at V and 0 bases at J; junction bases unmatched: 10. Germline CDR1 MNHEY, CDR2 SVGEGT. CDR3 in amino acids: CASTRRLAAISYEQYF. CDR3 nucleotide sequence: TGTGCCAGCACCCGGAGACTAGCGGCCATCTCCTACGAGCAGTACTTC.

This clonotype was picked up many times. The V gene is TRBV28, the J gene TRBJ1-5; D unclear. The V gene's germline CDR1 is MDHEN and CDR2 SYDVKM. Trimming cost V 6 bases and J 6 bases, with 9 bases left between them. The CDR3 loop spans 12 amino acids. The CDR3 sequence is CASSVRGQPQHF. CDR3 nucleotides: TGTGCCAGCAGCGTACGTGGTCAGCCCCAGCATTTT.

The table lists this clonotype with a few counts. The chain uses TRBV19 and TRBJ2-7; 9 positions agree with TRBD1. Germline CDR1 reads LNHDA; CDR2 reads SQIVND (reference sequence). Trimming cost V 8 bases and J 3 bases; bases outside gene matches: 5. The CDR3 has 13 residues. In nucleotides, the CDR3 is TGTGCCAGTTCCGGGACAGGGCACTACGAGCAGTACTTC. It encodes CASSGTGHYEQYF.

This clonotype was detected ten times or more. The chain combines TRBV20-1 with TRBJ1-6; D is unclear. Trimming stripped 1 base from V and 7 bases from J, with 11 bases between. Germline CDR1 reads DFQATT; CDR2 reads SNEGSKA (reference sequence). The CDR3 covers 14 residues. CDR3 amino acids: CSARGGRENSPLHF. The CDR3 DNA is TGCAGTGCTAGAGGTGGCCGGGAAAATTCACCCCTCCACTTT.

The rearrangement joins TRBV5-1 to TRBJ2-7; D possibly matches TRBD1 or TRBD2 (5 bases each). With 2 bases removed from V and 3 bases from J, the gap between germline ends came to 12 bases. Looked up from germline, CDR1 is SGHRS and CDR2 is YFSETQ. The CDR3 is 14 amino acids. CDR3 region: CASSFGGDDYEQYF. The CDR3 bases are TGCGCCAGCAGCTTTGGGGGAGACGACTACGAGCAGTACTTC.

This clonotype was counted at least ten times. The chain couples TRBV7-6 to TRBJ2-7, with D unclear. V lost 3 bases to trimming and J lost 2 bases, with 8 bases between them. Per the germline V gene, CDR1 is SGHVS and CDR2 is FNYEAQ. CDR3 length equals 13 residues. The chain's CDR3 is CASSLDVAYEQYF. The CDR3 coding sequence is TGTGCCAGCAGCTTGGACGTCGCCTACGAGCAGTACTTC.

This clonotype was seen a handful of times. The chain carries TRBV20-1 and TRBJ2-7; 7 nucleotides agree with TRBD1. Losses at the gene ends were 3 bases for V and 5 bases for J; bases not matched to a gene: 7. This CDR3 has 13 residues. Germline CDR1 and CDR2: DFQATT and SNEGSKA (reference sequence). The DNA of the CDR3 is TGCAGTGCTAGGAAGGGGGCAAGGAACGAGCAGTACTTC. Its protein product is CSARKGARNEQYF.

There are a few counts of this clonotype. A much larger clone differs by one base, so this may be a read error. The rearrangement joins TRBV3-1 to TRBJ2-7, with unresolved D. This CDR3 is 13 amino acids long. The germline V gene has CDR1 LGHDT and CDR2 YNNKEL (reference sequence). The CDR3 sequence is CAGSLDGLYEQYF. The CDR3 coding sequence is TGTGCCGGCAGCCTAGACGGGCTCTACGAGCAGTACTTC.

This clonotype appeared many times. This chain joins TRBV20-1 and TRBJ2-1; the D call may be TRBD1 or TRBD2 (5 bases each). Trimming stripped 3 bases from V and 9 bases from J, with 21 bases between. From germline, CDR1 is DFQATT and CDR2 SNEGSKA (reference sequence). The length of the CDR3 is 15 residues. The CDR3 spells CSASEGLRDDPEQFF. The CDR3 bases are TGCAGTGCTAGTGAAGGTCTTAGGGACGACCCTGAGCAGTTCTTC.

This clonotype has more than one count but fewer than ten. The V gene is TRBV5-1, the J gene TRBJ2-3; 8 nucleotides align to TRBD2. V trimming: 6 bases; J trimming: 2 bases; junction bases outside the gene matches: 5. The CDR3 has 14 residues. Germline CDR1 is SGHRS and CDR2 is YFSETQ. For the CDR3, the DNA is TGCGCCAGCAAGGCGGGGGGTCCCACAGATACGCAGTATTTT. Translating it yields CASKAGGPTDTQYF.

This clonotype was seen at least ten times. The genes are TRBV6-2 or TRBV6-3 and TRBJ1-5, with TRBD1 matching 10 bases. The CDR3 has 15 amino acids. Losses at the gene ends were 5 bases for V and 7 bases for J; bases not matched to a gene: 8. CDR1 MNHEY and CDR2 SVGEGT come from the germline V gene. The CDR3 sequence is CASSPDRGRWQPQHF. CDR3 DNA sequence: TGTGCCAGCAGTCCCGACAGGGGGCGTTGGCAGCCCCAGCATTTT.

There are a few counts of this clonotype. The chain carries TRBV6-1 and TRBJ1-1; D is perhaps TRBD1 (6 bases). This CDR3 contains 15 residues. CDR1 is MNHNS and CDR2 is SASEGT in the germline V gene. Trimming cost V 2 bases and J 2 bases, with 12 bases left between them. CDR3 nucleotide sequence: TGTGCCAGCAGTGAAAGGACAGTCCTTAACACTGAAGCTTTCTTT. This codes for CASSERTVLNTEAFF.

This clonotype was counted many times. The V gene is TRBV24-1, the J gene TRBJ1-2; D is possibly TRBD1 (6 bases). Deletions cut 4 bases from V and 4 bases from J, with 12 bases between. There are 14 residues in the CDR3. Germline assignment: CDR1 KGHDR and CDR2 SFDVKD. As DNA, the CDR3 is TGTGCCACCAGTGACTTAGACAGGACCTATGGCTACACCTTC. Its protein product is CATSDLDRTYGYTF.

This clonotype showed up many times. V usage is TRBV28 and J usage is TRBJ2-5; 7 bases are shared with TRBD1. Germline V gene data show CDR1 as MDHEN and CDR2 as SYDVKM. Trimming cost V 5 bases and J 3 bases; bases outside gene matches: 6. The CDR3 contains 14 residues. Here the CDR3 DNA reads TGTGCCAGCAGTCGCCGGGACAGTGAAGAGACCCAGTACTTC. Residues: CASSRRDSEETQYF.

As for this clonotype: An end of the junction differs from the germline gene, which may be a read error. The chain is built from TRBV9 and TRBJ2-6, with 7 bases that match TRBD2. Germline V gives CDR1 SGDLS, CDR2 YYNGEE. This CDR3 has 18 residues. CDR3 sequence reads: CASSPRGRAASGASVLTF. Here the CDR3 DNA reads TGCGCCAGCAGCCCACGGGGGAGGGCTGCCTCTGGGGCCAGCGTCCTGACTTTC.

Of note for this clonotype: The junction does not match germline at one end; this may be a read error. V and J are TRBV5-8 and TRBJ2-1, with TRBD2 matching over 10 bases. The germline V gene encodes CDR1 SGHTS and CDR2 YDEGEE. The CDR3 is 15 amino acids. The CDR3 sequence: CASSLGLAGYKEQFF. CDR3 nucleotides: TGTGCCAGCAGCTTGGGACTAGCGGGTTACAAGGAGCAGTTCTTC.

Many counts were recorded for this clonotype. This chain uses TRBV20-1 with TRBJ2-7; 12 bases are shared with TRBD1. The CDR3 has 13 amino acids. V dropped 8 bases and J dropped 3; count of bases not matched to a gene: 5. From germline, CDR1 is DFQATT and CDR2 SNEGSKA (reference sequence). The CDR3 region has the DNA TGCAGTCCCGGGACAGGGGGCGACTACGAGCAGTACTTC. Encoded protein: CSPGTGGDYEQYF.

At least ten counts were recorded for this clonotype. This chain connects TRBV5-5 to TRBJ2-1; D might be TRBD1 (5 bases). The CDR3 runs to 15 residues. CDR1 and CDR2 from the germline V gene are SGHKS and YYEKEE (reference sequence). V dropped 0 bases and J dropped 9 bases, with 16 bases sitting between them. The DNA for the CDR3 is TGTGCCAGCAGCTTGGACTCCCCAGGGTGGGTTGAGCAGTTCTTC. It codes for CASSLDSPGWVEQFF.

This clonotype was picked up a small number of times. The chain employs TRBV10-3 and TRBJ1-1, with TRBD1 identical over 7 bases. The junction had 5 bases not matched to a gene; V was cut back by 0 bases and J by 1 base. CDR1 and CDR2 (germline): ENHRY, SYGVKD. The CDR3 is made up of 16 amino acids. The CDR3 nucleotides read TGTGCCATCAGTGAGTCCCCGCCAGGGGGGAACACTGAAGCTTTCTTT. It yields the protein CAISESPPGGNTEAFF.